These T cell receptor beta chains were read from a single sample in a study of T cell responses to AZD1222 COVID-19 vaccine. This table comes from immunoSEQ multiplex PCR, and its TCRdb copy is limited to in-frame clones, with some not included. Among 130,000 or so clones listed, approximately 91% were seen once. Here the sequenced sample was peripheral blood, taken on day 0 of AZD1222 vaccination. These receptors all come from an adult in good health. The CDR3 runs from the conserved cysteine through the conserved F or W. Fields, in order: V gene, CDR3 length, J gene, clone size, D gene, CDR3 protein, CDR3 DNA. A D gene is named only where the DNA matches it firmly. Not every row has a clone size; where given, it reads once, few, many or a size class.

>TRBV19|13|TRBJ1-2|-|TRBD1
CASSMDRGHGYTF
TGTGCCAGTAGTATGGACAGGGGGCACGGCTACACCTTC
>TRBV19|16|TRBJ1-3|-|-
CASTSTAGALRNTIYF
TGTGCCAGTACCTCAACGGCCGGAGCCCTTAGAAACACCATATATTTT
>TRBV28|17|TRBJ2-1|few|TRBD2
CASSPALAGGGHNEQFF
TGTGCCAGCAGCCCAGCCTTAGCGGGAGGTGGCCACAATGAGCAGTTCTTC
>TRBV2|12|TRBJ1-5|once|-
CASNMAGQPQHF
TGTGCCAGCAACATGGCTGGACAGCCCCAGCATTTT
>TRBV27|15|TRBJ2-1|-|TRBD2
CASSSGLALYNEQFF
TGTGCCAGCAGTTCGGGACTAGCGCTCTACAATGAGCAGTTCTTC
>TRBV7-2|18|TRBJ2-2|-|-
CASSLAGSWSANTGELFF
TGTGCCAGCAGCTTAGCGGGGAGTTGGAGTGCGAACACCGGGGAGCTGTTTTTT
>TRBV5-4|11|TRBJ2-5|-|-
CASSQQETQYF
TGTGCCAGCAGCCAGCAAGAGACCCAGTACTTC
>TRBV28|14|TRBJ1-3|once|-
CASSVQGTRNTIYF
TGTGCCAGCAGTGTACAAGGAACTCGAAACACCATATATTTT
>TRBV7-9|15|TRBJ1-6|-|TRBD1
CASSGSGTDNSPLHF
TGTGCCAGCAGCGGGTCCGGGACAGATAATTCACCCCTCCACTTT
>TRBV4-3|15|TRBJ1-6|-|-
CASSQEWTMGSPLHF
TGCGCCAGCAGCCAAGAGTGGACGATGGGTTCACCCCTCCACTTT
>TRBV5-8|13|TRBJ1-2|-|-
CASSLGAWDGYTF
TGTGCCAGCAGCTTGGGGGCCTGGGATGGCTACACCTTC
>TRBV4-3|15|TRBJ2-7|-|TRBD2
CASSQSTSGVYEQYF
TGCGCCAGCAGCCAAAGTACTAGCGGGGTATACGAGCAGTACTTC
>TRBV5-5|16|TRBJ1-6|-|-
CASSFGRMGKNSPLHF
TGTGCCAGCAGCTTCGGACGGATGGGGAAAAATTCACCCCTCCACTTT
>TRBV9|16|TRBJ2-2|few|TRBD1
CASSPGGQGRAGELFF
TGTGCCAGCAGCCCCGGGGGACAGGGAAGGGCCGGGGAGCTGTTTTTT
>TRBV5-4|17|TRBJ2-1|-|TRBD2
CASSLPTGTKYYNEQFF
TGTGCCAGCAGCTTGCCGACCGGGACTAAATACTACAATGAGCAGTTCTTC
>TRBV6-2/TRBV6-3|15|TRBJ1-1|-|TRBD1
CASSHNQGARTEAFF
TGTGCCAGCAGCCATAATCAGGGGGCGCGGACTGAAGCTTTCTTT
>TRBV19|14|TRBJ2-7|-|TRBD1
CASSTSRDSPFPYF
TGTGCCAGTAGTACCAGCAGGGACAGTCCTTTTCCCTACTTC
>TRBV21-1|16|TRBJ1-5|-|-
CASSGQGQGVNQPQHF
TGTGCCAGCAGCGGACAGGGACAGGGGGTCAATCAGCCCCAGCATTTT
>TRBV21-1|19|TRBJ2-7|once|-
CASSKATMRSQGRTYEQYF
TGTGCCAGCAGCAAAGCGACGATGAGATCTCAGGGGAGGACCTACGAGCAGTACTTC
>TRBV9|13|TRBJ2-2|-|-
CASSVVGDGELFF
TGTGCCAGCAGCGTAGTCGGGGACGGGGAGCTGTTTTTT
>TRBV28|14|TRBJ2-2|-|-
CASSKQGYTGELFF
TGTGCCAGCAGTAAGCAGGGGTATACCGGGGAGCTGTTTTTT
>TRBV24-1|14|TRBJ1-1|-|-
CATSDGVGDTEAFF
TGTGCCACCAGTGACGGGGTAGGGGACACTGAAGCTTTCTTT
>TRBV14|14|TRBJ1-4|-|-
CASKKEAANEKLFF
TGTGCCAGCAAGAAGGAGGCGGCTAATGAAAAACTGTTTTTT
>TRBV19|13|TRBJ1-1|-|TRBD1
CASSLGQPAEAFF
TGTGCCAGTAGTTTGGGACAGCCGGCTGAAGCTTTCTTT
>TRBV29-1|19|TRBJ2-5|-|TRBD2
CSGRGGAREREGSMETQYF
TGCAGCGGCCGCGGGGGGGCCAGGGAGCGGGAGGGGTCTATGGAGACCCAGTACTTC
>TRBV27|13|TRBJ2-7|-|-
CASRRQGGYEQYF
TGTGCCAGCAGACGACAGGGAGGTTACGAGCAGTACTTC
>TRBV2|16|TRBJ2-2|once|-
CASSGIRNGNTGELFF
TGTGCCAGCAGCGGGATTCGTAACGGAAACACCGGGGAGCTGTTTTTT
>TRBV11-1|16|TRBJ2-6|few|-
CASSTRISSGANVLTF
TGTGCCAGCAGTACCAGAATCTCCTCTGGGGCCAACGTCCTGACTTTC
>TRBV20-1|15|TRBJ1-4|-|-
CSASPRGGTNEKLFF
TGCAGTGCTAGTCCCCGGGGTGGCACTAATGAAAAACTGTTTTTT
>TRBV6-2/TRBV6-3|19|TRBJ2-3|-|TRBD2
CASSYSSDPGLADTDTQYF
TGTGCCAGCAGTTACTCGTCAGATCCGGGACTAGCGGACACAGATACGCAGTATTTT
>TRBV10-3|14|TRBJ2-2|-|TRBD2
CAITLTSDTGELFF
TGTGCCATCACCCTAACTAGCGACACCGGGGAGCTGTTTTTT
>TRBV7-9|15|TRBJ2-7|-|-
CASSLGSHDGNEQYF
TGTGCCAGCAGCTTAGGTTCCCATGACGGTAACGAGCAGTACTTC
>TRBV7-2|16|TRBJ1-1|-|-
CASSLAPPTGMTEAFF
TGTGCCAGCAGCTTAGCGCCCCCCACAGGGATGACTGAAGCTTTCTTT
>TRBV4-3|14|TRBJ1-2|-|TRBD1
CASSDRKTGGGYTF
TGCGCCAGCAGCGATCGTAAGACAGGGGGAGGCTACACCTTC
>TRBV30|12|TRBJ2-3|-|-
CAWSVRYQNQYF
TGTGCCTGGAGTGTACGCTACCAGAACCAGTATTTT
>TRBV11-2|14|TRBJ1-3|-|-
CASSPRWTANTIYF
TGTGCCAGCAGCCCCCGCTGGACAGCAAACACCATATATTTT
>TRBV7-7|16|TRBJ2-5|few|-
CASSPGRLINQETQYF
TGTGCCAGCAGCCCCGGAAGGCTTATTAACCAAGAGACCCAGTACTTC
>TRBV4-3|17|TRBJ2-1|-|-
CASSQEPTGSRGNEQFF
TGCGCCAGCAGCCAAGAACCGACGGGCTCACGTGGCAATGAGCAGTTCTTC
>TRBV11-2|15|TRBJ2-7|-|-
CASSLGTYLSYEQYF
TGTGCCAGCAGCCTAGGGACCTACCTCTCCTACGAGCAGTACTTC
>TRBV9|14|TRBJ1-1|-|-
CASSPDDPNTEAFF
TGTGCCAGCAGCCCCGACGATCCGAACACTGAAGCTTTCTTT